This T cell receptor (beta chain) is drawn from a study of blood T cell repertoires in COVID-19. Across the study: T cells, B-cell-depleted T cells, or PBMCs provided the cDNA or gDNA that served as material.

The repertoire was sequenced with immunoSEQ multiplex PCR; TCRdb's copy has only in-frame clones and lacks some. The top ten clones hold under 4% of a sample with about 190,000 clones, 65% to 85% of them seen once. Participants were aged roughly 18 to 90 years, lived in roughly 25 US areas, and enrolled virtually. Cohorts were determined from participant-reported clinical history. Either two negative PCRs, clearance, or symptom resolution qualified Cohort 3 donors as recovered. This CDR3 region has 14 residues. Germline CDR1 is SEHNR and CDR2 is FQNEAQ (reference sequence). J lost 5 bases, V lost 5 bases, and 3 bases had no gene match.

The source material was PBMCs or T cells enriched from blood (not recorded which). The source is a woman aged 30 to 39 who had recovered from COVID-19. This rearrangement joins TRBV7-9 to TRBJ1-4; 9 nucleotides match TRBD1. The CDR3, as DNA: TGTGCCAGCAGCATGGACAGGGGCAATGAAAAACTGTTTTTT. Protein: CASSMDRGNEKLFF.